The rows below give T cell receptor beta chains drawn from one sample of a study of CD8 T cells in Susac syndrome. TCRdb processed the immunoSEQ multiplex PCR reads anew with MiXCR; each CDR3 protein has one entry. This table has tens of thousands of distinct CDR3 sequences, more than 80% appearing once. Sequencing was done on a sample of CD8+ T cells from PBMCs. The origin of the receptors is a human donor in good health. Each CDR3 is given with its conserved first and last residue. A D gene is named only where the DNA matches it firmly. A clone size is listed for some rows: how often the clone was seen (once, few, many), or a class if it is expanded.

NA TRBJ1-2 TRBV14 15 NA CASSQDRDFNYGYTF TGTGCCAGCAGCCAAGATCGGGACTTTAACTATGGCTACACCTTC
TRBD1 TRBJ1-2 TRBV6-1 19 NA CASRLYQDRVQPGGYGYTF TGTGCCAGCAGACTATACCAGGACAGGGTTCAACCTGGAGGCTATGGCTACACCTTC
NA TRBJ2-7 TRBV20-1 14 once CSARPLDTDYEQYF TGCAGTGCTAGACCACTGGACACCGACTACGAGCAGTACTTC
NA TRBJ2-7 TRBV4-2 14 NA CASSQSGSNYEQYF TGTGCCAGCAGCCAGTCGGGCTCCAACTACGAGCAGTACTTC
NA TRBJ2-7 TRBV7-9 14 NA CASSSTGDPREQYF TGTGCCAGCAGCTCCACGGGGGATCCCCGCGAGCAGTACTTC
NA TRBJ2-3 TRBV15 14 NA CATSRALGVRTQYF TGTGCCACCAGCAGAGCCCTCGGGGTAAGGACGCAGTATTTT
TRBD1 TRBJ2-3 TRBV6-2/TRBV6-3 15 NA CASSFDRGWADTQYF TGTGCCAGCAGTTTCGACAGGGGATGGGCAGATACGCAGTATTTT
NA TRBJ1-5 TRBV13 15 NA CASSQTIGGNQPQHF TGTGCCAGCAGCCAGACCATTGGGGGCAATCAGCCCCAGCATTTT
NA TRBJ1-1 TRBV4-3 15 NA CASSQVLNKGTEAFF TGCGCCAGCAGCCAAGTCCTCAATAAGGGGACTGAAGCTTTCTTT
NA TRBJ1-5 TRBV19 15 NA CASSISGDSNQPQHF TGTGCCAGTAGTATATCGGGGGATAGCAATCAGCCCCAGCATTTT
NA TRBJ1-1 TRBV28 13 NA CASAIGLNTEAFF TGTGCCAGTGCAATAGGGTTGAACACTGAAGCTTTCTTT
NA TRBJ2-5 TRBV4-1 16 NA CASSQDLWTTQETQYF TGCGCCAGCAGCCAAGATCTTTGGACAACACAAGAGACCCAGTACTTC
NA TRBJ1-2 TRBV27 14 NA CASSFIGSVDGYTF TGTGCCAGCAGTTTTATTGGTTCGGTGGATGGCTACACCTTC
TRBD1 TRBJ2-7 TRBV29-1 12 NA CSVGPGGHEQYF TGCAGCGTGGGGCCAGGGGGCCACGAGCAGTACTTC
TRBD2 TRBJ2-7 TRBV10-3 13 NA CAISESGGYEQYF TGTGCCATCAGTGAGTCGGGAGGGTACGAGCAGTACTTC
TRBD2 TRBJ2-1 TRBV18 15 NA CASSPRAGGYNEQFF TGTGCCAGCTCACCACGAGCGGGGGGGTACAATGAGCAGTTCTTC
NA TRBJ2-7 TRBV18 13 NA CASSPGPRAEQHF TGTGCCAGCTCACCGGGCCCCCGAGCAGAGCAGCACTTC
NA TRBJ1-2 TRBV5-1 15 once CASSSLGGRGSGYTF TGCGCCAGCAGCAGCCTCGGGGGGCGCGGGAGTGGCTACACCTTC
NA TRBJ2-7 TRBV5-4 15 once CASSTKLGPAGEQYF TGTGCCAGCAGCACAAAACTTGGGCCGGCAGGGGAGCAGTACTTC
NA TRBJ1-2 TRBV12-3/TRBV12-4 11 NA CASSFLGGYTF TGTGCCAGCAGTTTTTTAGGGGGCTACACCTTC
TRBD1 TRBJ1-1 TRBV5-4 14 NA CASSVDRVNTEAFF TGTGCCAGCAGCGTCGACAGGGTGAACACTGAAGCTTTCTTT
TRBD1 TRBJ2-1 TRBV6-1 16 once CASSRNSGGVHNEQFF TGTGCCAGCAGTCGGAATTCAGGGGGCGTCCACAATGAGCAGTTCTTC
NA TRBJ1-3 TRBV30 17 NA CAWSIHSPTRSGNTIYF TGTGCCTGGAGTATCCACTCTCCAACCCGCTCTGGAAACACCATATATTTT
TRBD1 TRBJ1-4 TRBV18 13 NA CASSPMGQRELFF TGTGCCAGCTCACCAATGGGACAGAGGGAACTGTTTTTT
TRBD2 TRBJ2-3 TRBV14 17 NA CASSQDGTSGRGDTQYF TGTGCCAGCAGCCAAGACGGGACTAGCGGCAGAGGGGATACGCAGTATTTT